This T cell receptor (beta chain) is from a study of technical replicates of blood from several donors (dated by TCRdb to the late 2010s). V and J are truncated by 6 bases and 0 bases respectively, leaving an intervening sequence of 9 bases. The CDR3 sequence holds 14 residues, the cysteine and phenylalanine included. This entry keeps only the CDR3 DNA: 42 bases, framed from base 1. Sequences MNHEY (CDR1) and SVGAGI (CDR2) are obtained from the germline V gene. Preparation of the library involved the immunoSEQ multiplex PCR assay. What TCRdb holds here is the immuneACCESS table cut down to in-frame rearrangements. Part of the clones is not present; checked against another copy, under half of the missing clones reflect an unresolved V gene, and the others are unexplained. In this sample the table shows 85,000 to 100,000 clones, approximately 95% of which occur a single time. Jointly, the top ten make up 0.2% to 0.3% of the sample.

Concerning this clone itself: Its antigen is not yet known. The input lacks base qualities; no much larger clone sits a single base away.

The chain uses TRBV6-5 and TRBJ2-1; the best D guess is TRBD2, with 5 bases matching. The source of this sequence is a human donor in good health. Sequencing was done on a sample of T cells isolated from PBMCs. The bases are TGTGCCAGCAGCCCGGGGAGCTCCTACAATGAGCAGTTCTTC. This gives the protein CASSPGSSYNEQFF.